A single sample gave rise to the 27 T cell receptor beta chains below, sequenced in a study of T cell repertoires in cytomegalovirus infection. The antigens of these receptors remain unknown. TCRdb used MiXCR to reprocess the reads, holding one entry per CDR3 protein. The sample contains around 100,000 distinct CDR3 sequences, 10% of which appear only once. The material sequenced was PBMCs, sequenced either directly or after in vitro stimulation (not recorded which). These receptors originate from a human donor in good health (CMV status not recorded). Some clones in this sample may be carry-over from other donors' samples.

The chain employs TRBV6-8 and TRBJ2-7; TRBD2 might be the D (5 bases). The germline gives CDR1 MNHGY, CDR2 SAAAGT. Trimming left V 6 bases short and J 0 bases short, with 18 bases between. This CDR3 is built from 16 residues. CDR3 sequence reads: CASSVGVAEPSYEQYF. The CDR3 bases are TGTGCCAGCAGCGTCGGGGTGGCAGAGCCCTCCTACGAGCAGTACTTC.

The rearrangement uses TRBV7-2 and TRBJ2-7; TRBD2 aligns across 7 bases. From germline, CDR1 is SGHTA and CDR2 FQGNSA. The CDR3 is made up of 16 amino acids. V was pared by 1 base and J by 0 bases, with 6 bases of the junction left unmatched. In DNA form, the CDR3 reads TGTGCCAGCAGCTTAGATCCCAGCGGGGCCTCCTACGAGCAGTACTTC. Amino acid sequence: CASSLDPSGASYEQYF.

This clonotype was counted between two and nine times. This chain uses TRBV24-1 with TRBJ2-2, with 7 bases identical to TRBD2. V was clipped by 6 bases and J by 5 bases; unmatched bases: 5. CDR3 length: 14 amino acids. CDR1 and CDR2 (germline): KGHDR, SFDVKD. The CDR3 DNA reads TGTGCCACCAGTAGGAGCGGGGTGACCGGGGAGCTGTTTTTT. This gives the protein CATSRSGVTGELFF.

This clonotype was observed a handful of times. J is TRBJ1-2 and V is TRBV12-3 or TRBV12-4; 9 nucleotides line up with TRBD1. CDR3 length: 13 amino acids. Trimming took 6 bases from V and 7 from J; bases not matched to a gene: 6. CDR3 residues: CASRGQGSAGYTF. The CDR3 DNA is TGTGCCAGCAGGGGACAGGGTTCGGCTGGCTACACCTTC.

This clonotype was detected many times. This chain uses TRBV7-2 with TRBJ2-1; D unclear. There are 14 residues in the CDR3. V lost 1 base to trimming and J lost 6 bases, with 10 bases between them. Germline loops: CDR1 SGHTA, CDR2 FQGNSA. The CDR3 DNA is TGTGCCAGCAGCTTAGAACAGTTTGGCAATGAGCAGTTCTTC. Translating gives CASSLEQFGNEQFF.

This clonotype was counted a few times. The chain has TRBV6-2 or TRBV6-3 and TRBJ2-1, with TRBD2 matching 8 bases. CDR3 length equals 17 residues. The germline gives CDR1 MNHEY, CDR2 SVGEGT. V was pared by 0 bases and J by 6 bases, with 10 bases of the junction left unmatched. The CDR3 DNA reads as TGTGCCAGCAGTTACTCAGGAGGCCTAGCGGGTGTCAATGAGCAGTTCTTC. This encodes CASSYSGGLAGVNEQFF.

This clonotype was recorded a few times. This sequence joins TRBV9 and TRBJ1-6, with TRBD1 matching over 8 bases. CDR1 SGDLS and CDR2 YYNGEE come from the germline V gene. The CDR3 runs to 14 residues. After removal of 3 bases from V and 9 bases from J, the junction contained 5 bases not matched to a gene. As DNA, the CDR3 is TGTGCCAGCAGCGCCCGAGACAGGGGTTCACCCCTCCACTTT. Translation: CASSARDRGSPLHF.

Written as DNA, the CDR3 is TGTGCCAGCAGCTTATTTCCGGGGGCGGGGAAGGGGGATACGCAGTATTTT. This translates into CASSLFPGAGKGDTQYF. V and J are TRBV7-2 and TRBJ2-3, with D perhaps TRBD1 or TRBD2 (6 bases each). V was shortened by 2 bases and J by 6 bases, with 21 bases between the two germline ends. Germline V lookup: CDR1 SGHTA, CDR2 FQGNSA. The CDR3 is 17 residues long.

At least ten counts were recorded for this clonotype. The V and J genes are TRBV7-6 and TRBJ1-5, with D hard to call. The germline V gene has CDR1 SGHVS and CDR2 FNYEAQ. Deletions cut 5 bases from V and 0 bases from J, with 8 bases between. This CDR3 has 14 residues. DNA for the CDR3: TGTGCCAGCAGCCCCGAAGTTAGCAATCAGCCCCAGCATTTT. Amino acid sequence: CASSPEVSNQPQHF.

The chain has TRBV6-2 or TRBV6-3 and TRBJ1-2; D remains unclear. The CDR3 loop spans 13 amino acids. In germline, CDR1 is MNHEY, CDR2 SVGEGT. Trimming took 6 bases from V and 4 from J, leaving 12 bases between them. DNA of the CDR3: TGTGCCAGCAGCGACGCAGTTAGCTATGGCTACACCTTC. Amino acids: CASSDAVSYGYTF.

This clonotype appeared a few times. The V gene is TRBV2, the J gene TRBJ2-3, with TRBD2 matching over 8 bases. Per germline, CDR1 SNHLY and CDR2 FYNNEI. The CDR3 spans 14 residues. J was trimmed by 2 bases and V by 9 bases; bases with no gene match: 7. This CDR3 reads CASGNGRATDTQYF. CDR3 coding DNA: TGTGCCAGTGGAAACGGGAGGGCCACAGATACGCAGTATTTT.

As regards this clonotype: Compared with germline, one end of the junction differs, possibly owing to a read error. The V call is TRBV7-2, the J call TRBJ2-5; 10 bases match TRBD2. Per germline, CDR1 SGHTA and CDR2 FQGNSA. The CDR3 is 17 amino acids. CDR3: CASSLAPLGAGGETQYF. CDR3 bases: TGTGCCAGCAGCCTAGCGCCTTTGGGAGCGGGGGGGGAGACCCAGTACTTC.

The table lists this clonotype with many counts. The CDR3 nucleotides read TGTGCCAGCAGTACCGGACAGGGTGCGCAGCCCCAGCATTTT. Protein: CASSTGQGAQPQHF. The rearrangement uses TRBV12-3 or TRBV12-4 and TRBJ1-5; 8 nucleotides align to TRBD1. CDR3 length equals 14 residues. The junction had 7 bases not matched to a gene; V was cut back by 5 bases and J by 7 bases.

At least ten counts were recorded for this clonotype. V and J are TRBV7-2 and TRBJ2-4; TRBD1 matches 9 bases. Trimming removed 0 bases from V and 7 bases from J; junction bases left unmatched: 7. The CDR3 has 16 residues. Germline V gene data show CDR1 as SGHTA and CDR2 as FQGNSA. The CDR3 loop reads CASSLAPGQGMNIQYF. The CDR3 nucleotides are TGTGCCAGCAGCTTAGCGCCGGGACAGGGTATGAACATTCAGTACTTC.

The chain employs TRBV10-3 and TRBJ1-1; a possible D gene is TRBD1 (5 bases). Between the trimmed V and J ends, which lost 2 bases and 4 bases, there was a span of 11 bases. Germline CDR1 ENHRY, CDR2 SYGVKD. The CDR3 runs to 14 residues. The CDR3 here is CAISETKGTTEAFF. The CDR3 DNA sequence: TGTGCCATCAGTGAGACGAAGGGGACCACTGAAGCTTTCTTT.

This sequence joins TRBV14 and TRBJ2-1, with 11 bases that match TRBD2. Looked up from germline, CDR1 is SGHDN and CDR2 is FVKESK. There are 15 residues in the CDR3. The V gene end was trimmed by 4 bases and the J gene end by 11 bases; junction bases not matched to a gene: 10. Written as DNA, the CDR3 is TGTGCCAGCAGCCTACGACTAGCGGGATTGGGACAGCAGTTCTTC. It yields the protein CASSLRLAGLGQQFF.

CDR3 protein: CASSPKTGTSGRPRWGDTQYF. Here the CDR3 DNA reads TGTGCCAGCAGCCCGAAGACCGGGACTAGCGGGAGGCCCAGATGGGGAGATACGCAGTATTTT. This chain links TRBV7-9 with TRBJ2-3; 15 bases are a match to TRBD2. In germline, CDR1 is SEHNR, CDR2 FQNEAQ (reference sequence). V gave up 5 bases and J gave up 5 bases; unmatched junction bases: 20. The CDR3 length is 21 residues.

This clonotype has a count of ten or more. V is TRBV7-2 and J is TRBJ2-4, with a possible D match to TRBD2 (6 bases). Germline CDR1 SGHTA, CDR2 FQGNSA. With 5 bases removed from V and 1 base from J, the gap between germline ends came to 12 bases. CDR3 length equals 15 residues. In DNA, the CDR3 is TGTGCCAGCAGCCTTAGCGCGGGGGCCAAAAACATTCAGTACTTC. Amino acids: CASSLSAGAKNIQYF.

This clonotype was seen repeatedly, ten times or more. The chain carries TRBV4-1 and TRBJ2-7, with TRBD2 identical over 11 bases. The CDR3 is 17 amino acids. Losses at the gene ends were 1 base for V and 4 bases for J; bases not matched to a gene: 9. The germline V gene has CDR1 MGHRA and CDR2 YSYEKL. As DNA, the CDR3 is TGCGCCAGCAGCCAAGGTCTAGCGGGAGGAGCGGGGTACGAGCAGTACGTC. Protein: CASSQGLAGGAGYEQYV.

V usage is TRBV18 and J usage is TRBJ2-5; D is undetermined. Trimming shortened V by 5 bases and J by 1 base, and 8 bases separated the two germline ends. Germline V CDR1 and CDR2: KGHSH, LQKENI. This CDR3 has 13 residues. DNA of the CDR3: TGTGCCAGCTCAGCAGAGGTCCAAGAGACCCAGTACTTC. Its protein is CASSAEVQETQYF.

This chain uses TRBV4-3 with TRBJ1-2; weak D call: TRBD1 (5 bases). This CDR3 region has 15 residues. In germline, CDR1 is LGHNA, CDR2 YSLEER. Trimming shortened V by 0 bases and J by 0 bases, and 8 bases separated the two germline ends. The CDR3 sequence is CASSQDGGANYGYTF. Here the CDR3 DNA reads TGCGCCAGCAGCCAAGATGGGGGAGCTAACTATGGCTACACCTTC.

The chain uses TRBV4-1 and TRBJ2-7, with D possibly TRBD1 on 6 matching bases. CDR3 length: 16 residues. V was pared by 0 bases and J by 1 base, with 13 bases between. The germline gives CDR1 MGHRA, CDR2 YSYEKL. Written as DNA, the CDR3 is TGCGCCAGCAGCCAAGAATACAGGGCTTTGTCCTACGAGCAGTACTTC. Its translation is CASSQEYRALSYEQYF.

The sample holds many counts of this clonotype. The chain uses TRBV7-2 and TRBJ2-3; 9 bases line up with TRBD2. There are 16 residues in the CDR3. The junction had 6 bases not matched to a gene; V was cut back by 1 base and J by 4 bases. Germline values: CDR1 SGHTA, CDR2 FQGNSA. CDR3 sequence reads: CASSLVPAGGADTQYF. The CDR3 region has the DNA TGTGCCAGCAGCTTAGTACCGGCGGGAGGGGCAGATACGCAGTATTTT.

This clonotype was observed at least ten times. The rearrangement uses TRBV7-3 and TRBJ2-5; tentative D call: TRBD2 (5 bases). The V and J ends lost 5 bases and 5 bases respectively, with 12 bases between them. This CDR3 spans 13 amino acids. CDR1 and CDR2 (germline): SGHTA, FQGTGA. The DNA for the CDR3 is TGTGCCAGCAGCCGTGGACTGGGCGAGACCCAGTACTTC. Translated, it gives CASSRGLGETQYF.

This clonotype was observed at least ten times. The CDR3 DNA reads as TGTGCCAGCAGTCCCATAGGAAATAGCAATCAGCCCCAGCATTTT. Its translation: CASSPIGNSNQPQHF. This chain links TRBV28 with TRBJ1-5; D not certain. Germline CDR1 reads MDHEN; CDR2 reads SYDVKM. V dropped 5 bases and J dropped 0 bases, with 11 bases sitting between them. This CDR3 is built from 15 residues.

Many counts were recorded for this clonotype. The V call is TRBV7-2, the J call TRBJ2-5; D is perhaps TRBD1 (6 bases). The CDR3 totals 13 residues. V shed 5 bases and J shed 3 bases, with 10 bases lying between them. Germline loops: CDR1 SGHTA, CDR2 FQGNSA. CDR3 in DNA: TGTGCCAGCAGCGCCAACAGGGAAGAGACCCAGTACTTC. This translates into CASSANREETQYF.

This clonotype was observed many times. The J gene is TRBJ1-2, the V gene TRBV11-2; TRBD1 is a possible D gene (5 bases). Germline V gene data show CDR1 as SGHAT and CDR2 as FQNNGV. CDR3 length equals 12 residues. The ends were cut back, 8 bases at V and 8 bases at J, with 15 bases in the middle. DNA for the CDR3: TGTGCCAGCGATGATGGGGGTGGCGGCTACACCTTC. This sequence encodes CASDDGGGGYTF. The whole variable domain, remainder taken from reference TRBV11-2 and TRBJ1-2, is EAGVAQSPRYKIIEKRQSVAFWCNPISGHATLYWYQQILGQGPKLLIQFQNNGVVDDSQLPKDRFSAERLKGVDSTLKIQPAKLEDSAVYLCASDDGGGGYTFGSGTRLTVV.